What follows are 5 T cell receptor beta chains derived from one specimen sequenced in a study of T cells in Graves' hyperthyroidism and ophthalmopathy. RNA transcripts were the template for amplifying TCR beta CDR3 regions. Primed by the HTBI set, a first-round RT-PCR was run on the TCR CDR3. TCRdb re-called the multiplex PCR reads with MiXCR, one entry per CDR3 protein. The sample consists of some 570,000 distinct CDR3 sequences, 15% to 20% of them appearing once. Sequenced material: blood. Receptors originate from a woman under 30 with Graves' ophthalmopathy.

Only a few counts were recorded for this clonotype. This chain links TRBV6-1 with TRBJ1-2; 8 nucleotides align to TRBD1. The CDR3 length is 13 residues. V dropped 7 bases and J dropped 5; count of bases not matched to a gene: 6. Germline V gene data show CDR1 as MNHNS and CDR2 as SASEGT. The CDR3: CASTGQGIYGYTF. The DNA of the CDR3 is TGTGCCAGCACCGGACAGGGAATTTATGGCTACACCTTC.

The CDR3 sequence: CASSGQDYEQYF. DNA for the CDR3: TGTGCCAGCAGTGGACAGGACTACGAGCAGTACTTC. V gene TRBV5-6 combines with J gene TRBJ2-7; 7 bases are a match to TRBD1. The junction had 2 bases not matched to a gene; V was cut back by 5 bases and J by 3 bases. The CDR3 extends over 12 amino acids. Germline-derived CDR1 and CDR2 are SGHDT and YYEEEE. Looking up the rest from reference TRBV5-6 and TRBJ2-7 gives the full variable domain: DAGVTQSPTHLIKTRGQQVTLRCSPKSGHDTVSWYQQALGQGPQFIFQYYEEEERQRGNFPDRFSGHQFPNYSSELNVNALLLGDSALYLCASSGQDYEQYFGPGTRLTVT.

This clonotype was seen a handful of times. This chain joins TRBV7-3 and TRBJ2-5; 11 bases match TRBD2. The CDR3 sequence is 15 residues long. Germline CDR1 reads SGHTA; CDR2 reads FQGTGA. Trimming took 4 bases from V and 2 from J; bases not matched to a gene: 3. DNA of the CDR3: TGTGCCAGCAGCTCACTAGCGGGAGAACAAGAGACCCAGTACTTC. Protein product: CASSSLAGEQETQYF.

This clonotype was seen repeatedly, ten times or more. This chain uses TRBV20-1 with TRBJ2-7; 8 bases agree with TRBD2. The V gene end was trimmed by 5 bases and the J gene end by 7 bases; junction bases not matched to a gene: 7. This CDR3 is built from 12 residues. Germline V gene sequence: CDR1 DFQATT, CDR2 SNEGSKA (reference sequence). The CDR3 loop is CSAVPGGGEQYF. The CDR3 coding sequence is TGCAGTGCTGTCCCGGGGGGGGGAGAGCAGTACTTC.

This clonotype was detected ten times or more. V and J are TRBV6-6 and TRBJ2-5, with D possibly being TRBD1 or TRBD2 (5 bases each). The V end lost 0 bases, the J end lost 9 bases, and 17 bases lay between the germline ends. The CDR3 covers 15 residues. Germline values: CDR1 MNHNY, CDR2 SVGAGI (reference sequence). The CDR3 here is CASSYSRWDLMAQYF. In nucleotides, the CDR3 is TGTGCCAGCAGTTACTCGAGGTGGGACCTGATGGCCCAGTACTTC.